Listed here are 29 T cell receptor beta chains from one sample, sequenced in a study of control samples from healthy donors and cancer patients. Profiled with immunoSEQ multiplex PCR; TCRdb holds only in-frame clones, not every one. Among 80,000 to 100,000 clones listed, 92% were seen once. The sample was blood. Source of these receptors: a human donor in good health. The donor label of this sample is uncertain.

This clone has only a few counts. The rearrangement links TRBV7-9 to TRBJ2-7, with D possibly being TRBD2 (5 bases). The V gene's germline CDR1 is SEHNR and CDR2 FQNEAQ (reference sequence). The CDR3 has 14 amino acids. V was shortened by 10 bases and J by 3 bases, with 19 bases between the two germline ends. The CDR3 spells CATREKGRDYEQYF. The DNA for the CDR3 is TGTGCCACCCGGGAAAAAGGAAGAGACTACGAGCAGTACTTC.

The rearrangement joins TRBV2 to TRBJ1-5; perhaps TRBD1 as D (5 bases). CDR1 is SNHLY, CDR2 FYNNEI, per germline. The CDR3 totals 13 residues. Trimming pared 5 bases from V and 7 bases from J, leaving 12 bases between. The CDR3 DNA reads as TGTGCCAGCAGTACCCAGACAGTACAGCCCCAGCATTTT. It yields the protein CASSTQTVQPQHF.

The V and J genes are TRBV10-3 and TRBJ2-7; TRBD2 aligns across 11 bases. CDR1 is ENHRY, CDR2 SYGVKD, per germline. V shed 7 bases and J 4 bases; nucleotides not matched to a gene: 9. The CDR3 is 15 residues long. CDR3 protein: CAIMQAGLAEYEQYF. The CDR3 coding sequence is TGTGCCATCATGCAAGCGGGACTAGCGGAATACGAGCAGTACTTC.

This chain uses TRBV7-2 with TRBJ1-2, with 8 bases matching TRBD1. This CDR3 is 14 amino acids long. V gave up 4 bases and J gave up 2 bases; unmatched junction bases: 3. Germline-derived CDR1 and CDR2 are SGHTA and FQGNSA. The CDR3 sequence: CASSSRTGNYGYTF. CDR3 in DNA: TGTGCCAGCAGCTCACGGACAGGGAACTATGGCTACACCTTC.

The V call is TRBV4-2, the J call TRBJ2-7, with D perhaps TRBD2 (7 bases). The CDR3 is 17 residues long. Trimming shortened V by 0 bases and J by 3 bases, and 18 bases separated the two germline ends. Germline CDR1 is LGHNA and CDR2 is YNFKEQ. DNA for the CDR3: TGTGCCAGCAGCCAAGACGGTATGAGGGGGGGCGTCTACGAGCAGTACTTC. Translated: CASSQDGMRGGVYEQYF.

This clone came up once. This chain links TRBV27 with TRBJ2-2; D gene ambiguous. The CDR3 covers 11 residues. The V end was cut by 8 bases, the J end by 6 bases, with 7 bases between. Germline V gives CDR1 MNHEY, CDR2 SMNVEV (reference sequence). CDR3 sequence reads: CASQNAGELFF. The CDR3 DNA reads as TGTGCCAGCCAAAACGCCGGGGAGCTGTTTTTT.

The table lists this clone with a count of one. The rearrangement uses TRBV7-3 and TRBJ2-2; possible D gene TRBD2, 6 bases. Germline assignment: CDR1 SGHTA and CDR2 FQGTGA. The CDR3 contains 16 residues. With 1 base removed from V and 1 base from J, the gap between germline ends came to 10 bases. CDR3: CASSLMAGWNTGELFF. The CDR3 DNA sequence: TGTGCCAGCAGCTTAATGGCGGGATGGAACACCGGGGAGCTGTTTTTT. The whole variable domain, remainder taken from reference TRBV7-3 and TRBJ2-2, is GAGVSQTPSNKVTEKGKYVELRCDPISGHTALYWYRQSLGQGPEFLIYFQGTGAADDSGLPNDRFFAVRPEGSVSTLKIQRTERGDSAVYLCASSLMAGWNTGELFFGEGSRLTVL.

The V call is TRBV9, the J call TRBJ1-2; no reliable D call. The CDR3 length is 12 residues. Germline V CDR1 and CDR2: SGDLS, YYNGEE. V gave up 2 bases and J gave up 8 bases, with 10 bases separating them. The CDR3 DNA follows: TGTGCCAGCAGCGTGACTTCGACCGGCTACACCTTC. This gives the protein CASSVTSTGYTF. Full variable domain (missing parts from reference TRBV9 and TRBJ1-2): DSGVTQTPKHLITATGQRVTLRCSPRSGDLSVYWYQQSLDQGLQFLIQYYNGEERAKGNILERFSAQQFPDLHSELNLSSLELGDSALYFCASSVTSTGYTFGSGTRLTVV.

This rearrangement joins TRBV19 to TRBJ1-2, with a possible D match to TRBD1 (6 bases). This CDR3 contains 16 residues. Trimming stripped 6 bases from V and 4 bases from J, with 21 bases between. Germline-derived CDR1 and CDR2 are LNHDA and SQIVND (reference sequence). Written as DNA, the CDR3 is TGTGCCAGTAGGAGCCTCCTAACCGGGACATCCTATGGCTACACCTTC. It yields the protein CASRSLLTGTSYGYTF.

For the CDR3, the DNA is TGTGCCAGCAGTTTATCGAGGCCCCGCACAGATACGCAGTATTTT. It is translated as CASSLSRPRTDTQYF. The chain employs TRBV27 and TRBJ2-3; unclear D gene. CDR3 length: 15 residues. V was cut by 0 bases and J by 1 base, with 8 bases left in between. Per the germline V gene, CDR1 is MNHEY and CDR2 is SMNVEV (reference sequence).

This clone was seen once. One end of the junction is discordant with germline, which a read error may explain. This sequence joins TRBV10-1 and TRBJ1-1; TRBD1 matches at 10 bases. Per germline, CDR1 WNHNN and CDR2 SYGVQD (reference sequence). This CDR3 spans 15 amino acids. The CDR3 here is CASSPGQGYRTEAFF. The CDR3 DNA reads as TGCGCGAGCAGCCCGGGACAGGGGTATCGAACTGAAGCTTTCTTT.

The chain has TRBV5-5 and TRBJ1-4; D is possibly TRBD1 (6 bases). Germline V CDR1 and CDR2: SGHKS, YYEKEE (reference sequence). V gave up 4 bases and J gave up 10 bases, with 20 bases separating them. This CDR3 region has 15 residues. The chain's CDR3 is CASSTQTGPLGKLFF. The CDR3 region has the DNA TGTGCCAGCAGCACGCAGACAGGTCCTTTGGGAAAACTGTTTTTT.

This sequence joins TRBV25-1 and TRBJ2-3, with D maybe TRBD1 (6 bases). The CDR3 spans 14 residues. Trimming pared 9 bases from V and 0 bases from J, leaving 13 bases between. Germline lookup yields CDR1 MGHDK and CDR2 SYGVNS. The CDR3 DNA reads as TGTGCCAGTGGAGGACAGTCTAGCACAGATACGCAGTATTTT. The encoded protein is CASGGQSSTDTQYF.

CDR3 DNA sequence: TGTGCCAGCAGTTACGGTCCCGATTCCCGGAACACCGGGGAGCTGTTTTTT. Residues: CASSYGPDSRNTGELFF. V usage is TRBV6-2 or TRBV6-3 and J usage is TRBJ2-2, with D unclear. Germline CDR1 is MNHEY and CDR2 is SVGEGT. The CDR3 spans 17 residues. V was shortened by 2 bases and J by 1 base, with 14 bases between the two germline ends.

V usage is TRBV5-6 and J usage is TRBJ1-6; D possibly corresponds to TRBD1 (6 bases). Germline-derived CDR1 and CDR2 are SGHDT and YYEEEE. Trimming took 6 bases from V and 9 from J, leaving 19 bases between them. The CDR3 contains 15 residues. CDR3 residues: CASTHSSRQASPLHF. The CDR3 DNA sequence: TGTGCCAGCACCCATTCGTCGAGACAGGCTTCACCCCTCCACTTT.

This chain connects TRBV7-8 to TRBJ1-5; the D gene is possibly TRBD1 (6 bases). CDR1 is SGHVS and CDR2 is FQNEAQ in the germline V gene. There are 13 residues in the CDR3. V lost 5 bases and J 5 bases, leaving 10 bases between the germline ends. The CDR3 DNA sequence: TGTGCCAGCAGCGACAGGCTCGATCAGCCCCAGCATTTT. Translation: CASSDRLDQPQHF. The full variable domain, in which reference TRBV7-8 and TRBJ1-5 provide the parts outside the CDR3, is GAGVSQSPRYKVAKRGQDVALRCDPISGHVSLFWYQQALGQGPEFLTYFQNEAQLDKSGLPSDRFFAERPEGSVSTLKIQRTQQEDSAVYLCASSDRLDQPQHFGDGTRLSIL.

V is TRBV28 and J is TRBJ1-1; D gene uncertain. The CDR3 length is 16 residues. V was clipped by 11 bases and J by 11 bases, with 33 bases between them. CDR1 is MDHEN and CDR2 is SYDVKM in the germline V gene. The CDR3 is CAAPPRVKSVLGEAFF. For the CDR3, the DNA is TGTGCCGCCCCCCCCCGGGTCAAAAGTGTCCTCGGCGAGGCTTTCTTT.

This chain connects TRBV2 to TRBJ2-2; no firm D call. The CDR3 sequence is 13 residues long. Per germline, CDR1 SNHLY and CDR2 FYNNEI. The germline V and J ends were trimmed by 2 bases and 5 bases, with 6 bases remaining between them. This chain's CDR3 is CASSEHFTGELFF. The CDR3 region has the DNA TGTGCCAGCAGTGAACACTTTACCGGGGAGCTGTTTTTT.

This sequence joins TRBV7-8 and TRBJ1-1, with D possibly being TRBD1 (6 bases). V was clipped by 5 bases and J by 7 bases, with 11 bases between them. This CDR3 is 12 amino acids long. The germline gives CDR1 SGHVS, CDR2 FQNEAQ. The CDR3 is CASSQTGGEAFF. CDR3 nucleotide sequence: TGTGCCAGCAGCCAGACAGGTGGTGAAGCTTTCTTT.

A single count supports this clone. The chain recombines TRBV19 with TRBJ1-4; D is undetermined. This CDR3 spans 16 amino acids. Germline-derived CDR1 and CDR2 are LNHDA and SQIVND (reference sequence). V lost 4 bases and J 0 bases, leaving 12 bases between the germline ends. CDR3 sequence (DNA): TGTGCCAGTAGTAGAAGGACGGCTACAACTAATGAAAAACTGTTTTTT. Translated, it gives CASSRRTATTNEKLFF. Full variable domain (remainder filled in from reference TRBV19 and TRBJ1-4): DGGITQSPKYLFRKEGQNVTLSCEQNLNHDAMYWYRQDPGQGLRLIYYSQIVNDFQKGDIAEGYSVSREKKESFPLTVTSAQKNPTAFYLCASSRRTATTNEKLFFGSGTQLSVL.

The rearrangement joins TRBV9 to TRBJ1-1; 7 bases are a match to TRBD1. This CDR3 spans 17 amino acids. Germline V gene lookup returns CDR1 SGDLS and CDR2 YYNGEE. J was trimmed by 4 bases and V by 0 bases; bases with no gene match: 12. The DNA of the CDR3 is TGTGCCAGCAGCGTAGGAGGGGGCGCTCATGTGGGCACTGAAGCTTTCTTT. Amino acid sequence: CASSVGGGAHVGTEAFF.

This clone was detected only a few times. The rearrangement uses TRBV30 and TRBJ2-7; no definite D call. Germline V gives CDR1 GTSNPN, CDR2 SVGIG (reference sequence). The CDR3 sequence is 11 residues long. The V end was cut by 4 bases, the J end by 2 bases, with 6 bases between. Written as DNA, the CDR3 is TGTGCCTGGACAACAGCCTACGAGCAGTACTTC. Its translation is CAWTTAYEQYF.

CDR3: CASSFSGSNTGELFF. The CDR3 nucleotides read TGCGCCAGCAGCTTTAGCGGATCGAACACCGGGGAGCTGTTTTTT. V gene TRBV5-1 combines with J gene TRBJ2-2; TRBD2 might be the D (6 bases). V was shortened by 2 bases and J by 0 bases, with 8 bases between the two germline ends. The CDR3 runs 15 residues. The germline V gene encodes CDR1 SGHRS and CDR2 YFSETQ.

The chain employs TRBV6-2 or TRBV6-3 and TRBJ1-4; 7 bases align to TRBD1. Germline V gene lookup returns CDR1 MNHEY and CDR2 SVGEGT. Trimming removed 2 bases from V and 0 bases from J; junction bases left unmatched: 3. This CDR3 has 16 amino acids. This CDR3 reads CASSYRGTATNEKLFF. Here the CDR3 DNA reads TGTGCCAGCAGTTACCGTGGGACAGCAACTAATGAAAAACTGTTTTTT.

The rearrangement links TRBV4-1 to TRBJ1-6; 7 bases align to TRBD1. Losses at the gene ends were 2 bases for V and 6 bases for J; bases not matched to a gene: 13. CDR1 MGHRA and CDR2 YSYEKL come from the germline V gene. The CDR3 consists of 18 residues. CDR3 sequence: CASSQSDPGQTFNSPLHF. The CDR3 coding sequence is TGCGCCAGCAGCCAATCCGACCCGGGACAGACCTTTAATTCACCCCTCCACTTT.

The chain has TRBV12-5 and TRBJ2-5; no reliable D call. CDR1 is LGHNT, CDR2 FRNRAP, per germline. There are 11 residues in the CDR3. Trimming pared 6 bases from V and 5 bases from J, leaving 7 bases between. The DNA of the CDR3 is TGTGCTAGTGGCCCCGCGGAGACCCAGTACTTC. Protein: CASGPAETQYF.

The chain carries TRBV27 and TRBJ1-1, with no clear D. The CDR3 has 13 amino acids. The V end lost 8 bases, the J end lost 0 bases, and 10 bases lay between the germline ends. The germline V gene has CDR1 MNHEY and CDR2 SMNVEV (reference sequence). The CDR3 reads CASGTTVNTEAFF. For the CDR3, the DNA is TGTGCCAGCGGTACGACGGTGAACACTGAAGCTTTCTTT.

The rearrangement links TRBV18 to TRBJ1-1; no definite D call. Germline CDR1 KGHSH, CDR2 LQKENI. V lost 1 base and J lost 4, with 7 bases in between. The CDR3 has 13 residues. CDR3 DNA: TGTGCCAGCTCACCACTAATGGCCACTGAAGCTTTCTTT. Its translation is CASSPLMATEAFF.

The chain joins TRBV11-2 to TRBJ2-5; 13 nucleotides align to TRBD2. This CDR3 is built from 18 residues. With V trimmed by 1 base and J by 4 bases, 9 bases remained unmatched. Germline V lookup: CDR1 SGHAT, CDR2 FQNNGV. The CDR3 DNA reads as TGTGCCAGCAGCTTAGCGGGACTAGCGGGGCGCGGGGGAGAGACCCAGTACTTC. Its translation is CASSLAGLAGRGGETQYF.